This entry is about one T cell receptor beta chain. The CDR3 is 14 residues long. The ends were cut back, 5 bases at V and 0 bases at J, with 11 bases in the middle. CDR1 is SGHVS and CDR2 is FQNEAQ in the germline V gene. The sample is drawn from a study of blood T cell repertoires in COVID-19. For the study at large: Nucleic acid was either cDNA or gDNA, and it came from T cells, B-cell-depleted T cells, or PBMCs.

Per the original methods: Reference gene primer amplification yielded estimated nucleated cell counts. The assay was immunoSEQ multiplex PCR, and TCRdb's table has in-frame clones only and misses some. V and J calls and clone size are given by that table; D and trimming were obtained from the DNA. The sample lists about 210,000 clones, approximately 90% occurring once. The specimen was peripheral blood. V and J are TRBV7-8 and TRBJ2-7, with D maybe TRBD2 (6 bases). This clonotype originated in a woman aged 40 to 50 with acute or convalescent COVID-19. The CDR3 bases are TGTGCCAGCAGCAGGGCGGGGAGCTCCTACGAGCAGTACGTC. It encodes CASSRAGSSYEQYV.